These 25 T cell receptor beta chains were sequenced from one sample in a study of cytomegalovirus exposure and HLA in healthy donors. Amplification used 60 Vbeta primers and 13 Jbeta primers. Only in-frame clones appear in the TCRdb table, and some are missing; sequencing was by immunoSEQ multiplex PCR. The sample data list roughly 120,000 clones. Sequenced sample: PBMCs. These receptor sequences come from a man in his thirties or forties in good health and CMV-seronegative.

The genes are TRBV27 and TRBJ1-4; 7 bases are shared with TRBD1. The CDR3 extends over 15 amino acids. Germline assignment: CDR1 MNHEY and CDR2 SMNVEV (reference sequence). The V segment lost 6 bases and the J segment 8 bases; nucleotides outside the gene matches: 12. CDR3: CASSFRQGTREKLFF. CDR3 sequence (DNA): TGTGCCAGCAGCTTTAGACAGGGAACCCGGGAAAAACTGTTTTTT.

This chain links TRBV30 with TRBJ2-5; 11 bases align to TRBD2. Matching the DNA end better, TRBJ2-7 makes the J call doubtful. Germline CDR1 reads GTSNPN; CDR2 reads SVGIG (reference sequence). The CDR3 length is 13 residues. CDR3 bases: TGTGCCTGGAGGACTAGCGGGAACTACGAGCAGTACTTC. Translation: CAWRTSGNYEQYF.

Regarding this clone: One end of the junction is discordant with germline, which a read error may explain. This chain links TRBV7-7 with TRBJ2-2; 7 bases line up with TRBD1. The CDR3 sequence is 19 residues long. CDR1 SSHAT and CDR2 FNYEAQ come from the germline V gene (reference sequence). Here the CDR3 reads CASSLWPGQFSTNTGELFF. Written as DNA, the CDR3 is TGTGCTAGCAGCTTATGGCCGGGACAGTTTTCCACTAACACCGGGGAGCTGTTTTTT.

V gene TRBV28 combines with J gene TRBJ2-7, with 8 nucleotides matching TRBD2. Looked up from germline, CDR1 is MDHEN and CDR2 is SYDVKM. This CDR3 has 21 residues. V shed 5 bases, J shed 4 bases, and the junction held 28 bases outside the gene matches. The CDR3 loop reads CASSPITGNGPSGGRRYEQYF. CDR3 nucleotides: TGTGCCAGCAGTCCGATCACAGGAAATGGTCCGAGCGGGGGTAGAAGATACGAGCAGTACTTC.

This sequence joins TRBV28 and TRBJ1-1, with 8 bases that match TRBD1. The CDR3 spans 17 residues. The V and J ends lost 2 bases and 4 bases, in that order; junction bases with no gene match: 12. The germline gives CDR1 MDHEN, CDR2 SYDVKM. The CDR3 here is CASSLIQGAGVGTEAFF. As DNA, the CDR3 is TGTGCCAGCAGTTTAATTCAGGGGGCAGGGGTGGGCACTGAAGCTTTCTTT. The variable domain in full, with the rest retrieved from reference TRBV28 and TRBJ1-1, is DVKVTQSSRYLVKRTGEKVFLECVQDMDHENMFWYRQDPGLGLRLIYFSYDVKMKEKGDIPEGYSVSREKKERFSLILESASTNQTSMYLCASSLIQGAGVGTEAFFGQGTRLTVV.

This rearrangement joins TRBV4-1 to TRBJ2-1; 9 bases are a match to TRBD2. Germline V gene sequence: CDR1 MGHRA, CDR2 YSYEKL. The J segment lost 7 bases and the V segment lost 4 bases, leaving 11 bases of the junction unmatched. The CDR3 contains 16 residues. DNA for the CDR3: TGCGCCAGCAGCCGGATTCCAGCGGGAGGTGGAAATGAGCAGTTCTTC. It yields the protein CASSRIPAGGGNEQFF.

The J gene is TRBJ1-1, the V gene TRBV5-5, with D perhaps matching TRBD1 (5 bases). The CDR3 runs 15 residues. Trimming took 5 bases from V and 0 from J, leaving 14 bases between them. From germline, CDR1 is SGHKS and CDR2 YYEKEE (reference sequence). The CDR3 DNA reads as TGTGCCAGCAGTTCCAGTCCAGGGCTGAACACTGAAGCTTTCTTT. As protein: CASSSSPGLNTEAFF. Combining the CDR3 with reference TRBV5-5 and TRBJ1-1 gives the whole variable domain DAGVTQSPTHLIKTRGQQVTLRCSPISGHKSVSWYQQVLGQGPQFIFQYYEKEERGRGNFPDRFSARQFPNYSSELNVNALLLGDSALYLCASSSSPGLNTEAFFGQGTRLTVV.

This rearrangement joins TRBV30 to TRBJ1-1, with D uncertain. The germline V gene has CDR1 GTSNPN and CDR2 SVGIG (reference sequence). CDR3 length: 16 amino acids. V lost 2 bases and J lost 5, with 21 bases in between. CDR3 coding DNA: TGTGCCTGGAGTCCCCGCGGAGGGATTGGTTGGACTGAAGCTTTCTTT. As protein: CAWSPRGGIGWTEAFF.

The chain combines TRBV2 with TRBJ2-7; TRBD2 aligns across 9 bases. Germline lookup yields CDR1 SNHLY and CDR2 FYNNEI. This CDR3 is 15 amino acids long. After removal of 9 bases from V and 5 bases from J, the junction contained 14 bases not matched to a gene. The CDR3 spells CASALTGTSSNEQYF. CDR3 coding DNA: TGTGCCAGTGCCCTTACCGGGACTAGCTCTAACGAGCAGTACTTC.

A word on this clone: Sequence at one end of the junction differs from germline and may be a read error. This sequence joins TRBV7-8 and TRBJ2-5, with D perhaps matching TRBD2 (6 bases). The germline V gene has CDR1 SGHVS and CDR2 FQNEAQ. This CDR3 has 13 amino acids. The CDR3 region has the DNA TGTGCCAGCAGCTCTATGGGGGGAGAGGCCCAGTACTTC. As protein: CASSSMGGEAQYF.

The chain carries TRBV7-8 and TRBJ1-3; D ambiguous. V dropped 1 base and J dropped 3 bases, with 16 bases sitting between them. The V gene's germline CDR1 is SGHVS and CDR2 FQNEAQ. The CDR3 spans 17 residues. CDR3 bases: TGTGCCAGCAGCTTAGTTCACAGTCGGGGAAGTGGAAACACCATATATTTT. Protein: CASSLVHSRGSGNTIYF.

This rearrangement joins TRBV6-1 to TRBJ2-2, with a possible D match to TRBD1 (5 bases). This CDR3 has 14 residues. The germline V gene has CDR1 MNHNS and CDR2 SASEGT. V lost 8 bases to trimming and J lost 2 bases, with 12 bases between them. CDR3 sequence reads: CASSLDSNTGELFF. As DNA, the CDR3 is TGTGCCAGCTCCTTAGACAGTAACACCGGGGAGCTGTTTTTT.

CDR3 amino acids: CASSTRGQGLGELFF. CDR3 bases: TGTGCCAGCAGCACCCGGGGACAGGGGCTCGGGGAGCTGTTTTTT. The chain employs TRBV7-9 and TRBJ2-2; 10 nucleotides match TRBD1. This CDR3 is 15 amino acids long. Losses at the gene ends were 5 bases for V and 7 bases for J; bases not matched to a gene: 7. Germline V lookup: CDR1 SEHNR, CDR2 FQNEAQ (reference sequence).

The V and J genes are TRBV11-1 and TRBJ2-5, with TRBD1 matching 7 bases. Germline-derived CDR1 and CDR2 are SGHAT and FQDESV (reference sequence). The CDR3 consists of 14 residues. V lost 2 bases to trimming and J lost 2 bases; unmatched junction nucleotides: 2. The CDR3, as DNA: TGTGCCAGCAGCTTACAGACAGGGCAAGAGACCCAGTACTTC. This sequence encodes CASSLQTGQETQYF.

The chain has TRBV30 and TRBJ2-2, with 8 bases fitting TRBD2. The CDR3 has 14 residues. Germline loops: CDR1 GTSNPN, CDR2 SVGIG (reference sequence). After removal of 3 bases from V and 8 bases from J, the junction contained 8 bases not matched to a gene. The CDR3 reads CAWRGGLVSGELFF. CDR3 nucleotide sequence: TGTGCCTGGAGGGGGGGACTAGTCTCTGGGGAGCTGTTTTTT.

The V and J genes are TRBV29-1 and TRBJ1-2; a weak D match, TRBD1 (5 bases). Germline assignment: CDR1 SQVTM and CDR2 ANQGSEA. Trimming stripped 7 bases from V and 1 base from J, with 19 bases between. The CDR3 runs 15 residues. The CDR3 region is CSASGGGRDNYGYTF. CDR3 DNA sequence: TGCAGCGCCTCGGGGGGGGGACGGGATAACTATGGCTACACCTTC.

V is TRBV29-1 and J is TRBJ2-7, with 7 bases lining up with TRBD2. CDR1 is SQVTM, CDR2 ANQGSEA, per germline. The ends lost 0 bases at V and 2 bases at J; junction bases unmatched: 4. This CDR3 spans 14 amino acids. Here the CDR3 reads CSVEEGGFTYEQYF. As DNA, the CDR3 is TGCAGCGTTGAAGAGGGGGGGTTTACCTACGAGCAGTACTTC.

This CDR3 reads CASSPPGLAVKQFF. For the CDR3, the DNA is TGTGCCAGCAGTCCTCCGGGACTAGCGGTTAAGCAGTTCTTC. The V gene is TRBV28, the J gene TRBJ2-1; the match to TRBD2 covers 11 bases. V dropped 5 bases and J dropped 11; count of bases not matched to a gene: 8. The V gene's germline CDR1 is MDHEN and CDR2 SYDVKM. CDR3 length equals 14 residues.

The CDR3 reads CASSLRPAGGPNTGELFF. CDR3 DNA sequence: TGTGCCAGCAGCTTAAGGCCGGCGGGAGGGCCGAACACCGGGGAGCTGTTTTTT. The rearrangement links TRBV7-3 to TRBJ2-2; 9 bases are a match to TRBD2. Germline V lookup: CDR1 SGHTA, CDR2 FQGTGA. V was clipped by 1 base and J by 0 bases; unmatched bases: 6. The CDR3 is 18 residues long.

This chain links TRBV6-1 with TRBJ2-7, with TRBD2 matching over 8 bases. The junction had 6 bases not matched to a gene; V was cut back by 6 bases and J by 2 bases. The CDR3 totals 14 residues. Germline V gene lookup returns CDR1 MNHNS and CDR2 SASEGT. CDR3 sequence: CASRLVAGPYEQYF. The CDR3 coding sequence is TGTGCCAGCAGGCTTGTAGCGGGGCCCTACGAGCAGTACTTC.

V usage is TRBV6-6 and J usage is TRBJ2-7, with a weak D call TRBD1 (5 bases). Germline V gives CDR1 MNHNY, CDR2 SVGAGI (reference sequence). V was pared by 4 bases and J by 2 bases, with 15 bases between. This CDR3 has 15 amino acids. The CDR3 sequence: CASSSPQASTYEQYF. Written as DNA, the CDR3 is TGTGCCAGCAGTTCCCCACAGGCCAGTACCTACGAGCAGTACTTC.

This chain connects TRBV7-2 to TRBJ1-6; TRBD1 matches 7 bases. CDR1 and CDR2 from the germline V gene are SGHTA and FQGNSA. V lost 5 bases, J lost 0 bases, and 7 bases stayed unmatched. This CDR3 spans 17 amino acids. The CDR3 DNA follows: TGTGCCAGCAGCCCCGAGACAGGGATCTCCTATAATTCACCCCTCCACTTT. This translates into CASSPETGISYNSPLHF.

The rearrangement uses TRBV4-3 and TRBJ1-5; a possible D gene is TRBD1 (5 bases). CDR3 length equals 15 residues. Germline CDR1 reads LGHNA; CDR2 reads YSLEER. Trimming removed 0 bases from V and 9 bases from J, with 15 bases in between. CDR3 sequence reads: CASSQEYRTPRPQHF. CDR3 in DNA: TGCGCCAGCAGCCAAGAGTACCGGACACCCCGGCCCCAGCATTTT.

Here the CDR3 DNA reads TGTGCCAGCAGTCCTGGGACAGGGGGCTTAACGGACACTGAAGCTTTCTTT. Amino acids: CASSPGTGGLTDTEAFF. The rearrangement uses TRBV2 and TRBJ1-1, with 12 bases identical to TRBD1. From germline, CDR1 is SNHLY and CDR2 FYNNEI. This CDR3 spans 17 amino acids. V gave up 5 bases and J gave up 3 bases; unmatched junction bases: 10. The variable domain in full, with the rest retrieved from reference TRBV2 and TRBJ1-1, is EPEVTQTPSHQVTQMGQEVILRCVPISNHLYFYWYRQILGQKVEFLVSFYNNEISEKSEIFDDQFSVERPDGSNFTLKIRSTKLEDSAMYFCASSPGTGGLTDTEAFFGQGTRLTVV.

The chain carries TRBV6-5 and TRBJ1-1, with D possibly matching TRBD1 (5 bases). Looked up from germline, CDR1 is MNHEY and CDR2 is SVGAGI. Trimming took 4 bases from V and 4 from J, leaving 13 bases between them. The CDR3 totals 14 residues. The chain's CDR3 is CASSFIDSLTEAFF. The DNA of the CDR3 is TGTGCCAGCAGTTTCATCGACAGTCTCACTGAAGCTTTCTTT.